The rows below give T cell receptor beta chains drawn from one sample of a study of blood T cell repertoires in COVID-19. Measured with immunoSEQ multiplex PCR; TCRdb has only the in-frame clones, and not every one. The sample has 300,000 to 350,000 clones, 90% seen once. The specimen was PBMCs or T cells enriched from blood (not recorded which). The receptors here all came from a woman under 30 with acute COVID-19. Both conserved end residues are part of each CDR3. A D gene is named only where the DNA matches it firmly. Some rows mark clone size as missing; the rest say once, few, many or name a class of expanded clone.

>TRBJ2-5|.|.|TRBV24-1
TGTGCCACCCGTAACAGGGCTGCCGAGACCCAGTACTTC
CATRNRAAETQYF
>TRBJ1-4|.|.|TRBV19
TGTGCCAGTAGTAACAGGGTCCGTAATGAAAAACTGTTTTTT
CASSNRVRNEKLFF
>TRBJ2-5|TRBD2|.|TRBV5-1
TGCGCCAGCAGCTCGTTAACTAGCGCCTTAGAGACCCAGTACTTC
CASSSLTSALETQYF
>TRBJ1-5|.|.|TRBV2
TGTGCCAGCAGTCCGACAGATAGCAATCAGCCCCAGCATTTT
CASSPTDSNQPQHF
>TRBJ1-5|TRBD1|.|TRBV6-1
TGTGCCAGCAGTGGGAGAGACAGGGGCGAGTTTCAGCCCCAGCATTTT
CASSGRDRGEFQPQHF
>TRBJ1-1|.|.|TRBV4-1
TGCGCCAGCAGCCAAGATGGGGGCGCGGGAGCTTTCTTT
CASSQDGGAGAFF
>TRBJ1-1|TRBD1|.|TRBV18
TGTGCCAGCTCACCTCTTTTCCGTGACAGGGGAATTGAAGCTTTCTTT
CASSPLFRDRGIEAFF
>TRBJ2-1|TRBD2|.|TRBV3-1/TRBV3-2
TGTGCCAGCAGCCAATTTCTCTTGAGTGGACTAGCGCCCAATGAGCAGTTCTTC
CASSQFLLSGLAPNEQFF
>TRBJ2-2|TRBD1|.|TRBV10-3
TGTGCCATAGAGACAGGGGGGGACACCGGGGAGCTGTTTTTT
CAIETGGDTGELFF
>TRBJ2-3|.|.|TRBV21-1
TGTGCCAGCAGCAAAGAGGTGACAGGCACAGATACGCAGTATTTT
CASSKEVTGTDTQYF
>TRBJ1-4|.|.|TRBV20-1
TGCAGTGCTAGTCCCGGGACACCAACTAATGAAAAACTGTTTTTT
CSASPGTPTNEKLFF
>TRBJ1-1|.|.|TRBV18
TGTGCCAGCTCCTACTCCGAAGGGGCTAACACTGAAGCTTTCTTT
CASSYSEGANTEAFF
>TRBJ2-5|TRBD2|.|TRBV5-4
TGTGCCAGCAGCTTGGGTAGCGGGAGCAAAGAGACCCAGTACTTC
CASSLGSGSKETQYF
>TRBJ1-5|.|.|TRBV19
TGTGCCAGTAGTGCCCGACAAGGGGGAAGCGCGTTGCAGCCCCAGCATTTT
CASSARQGGSALQPQHF
>TRBJ1-4|.|.|TRBV5-1
TGCGCCAGCAGCGAGTCGGGACAAGCCCAGAGCGAAAAACTGTTTTTT
CASSESGQAQSEKLFF
>TRBJ2-1|TRBD2|few|TRBV10-3
TGTGCCATCAGTGAGACGGAGACTAGCGAGGCGAATGAGCAGTTCTTC
CAISETETSEANEQFF
>TRBJ1-3|.|.|TRBV19
TGTGCCACGGGGGACGCCTTGGGCTCTGGAAACACCATATATTTT
CATGDALGSGNTIYF
>TRBJ1-1|.|.|TRBV3-1/TRBV3-2
TGTGCCAGCAGCCTCCGACGACAGATAAACACTGAAGCTTTCTTT
CASSLRRQINTEAFF
>TRBJ2-3|TRBD2|.|TRBV11-3
TGTGCCAGCAGCCGATCGACTACTAGCGGGGATGATACGCAGTATTTT
CASSRSTTSGDDTQYF
>TRBJ2-2|.|.|TRBV14
TGTGCCAGCAGCCAGCGCAGGGTAGACACCGGGGAGCTGTTTTTT
CASSQRRVDTGELFF
>TRBJ1-1|TRBD1|.|TRBV3-1/TRBV3-2
TGTGCCAGCAGCCATGCCGACAGGGGAAAAGAAGCTTTCTTT
CASSHADRGKEAFF
>TRBJ1-1|.|.|TRBV7-2
TGTGCCAGCAGCTCGGCCCCAGGGGATACTGAAGCTTTCTTT
CASSSAPGDTEAFF
>TRBJ2-2|.|.|TRBV28
TGTGCCGGGAGTACCCCGAACACCGGGGAGCTGTTTTTT
CAGSTPNTGELFF
>TRBJ1-5|.|.|TRBV21-1
TGTGCCAGCAGCAAAGACAGGGGGCGAGATCAGCCCCAGCATTTT
CASSKDRGRDQPQHF
>TRBJ1-1|TRBD1|.|TRBV6-4
TGTGCCAGCAGTGCGGACAGGGACACTGAAGCTTTCTTT
CASSADRDTEAFF
>TRBJ2-1|.|.|TRBV14
TGTGCCAGCAGCCAAGGTCGAGGACTACCCAAAAGCGACAATGAGCAGTTCTTC
CASSQGRGLPKSDNEQFF
>TRBJ2-1|.|.|TRBV27
TGTGCCAGCAGTTTAATTACAGCTTCCTCCTACAATGAGCAGTTCTTC
CASSLITASSYNEQFF
>TRBJ2-3|TRBD2|once|TRBV11-1
TGTGCCAGCAGCTTAGCGGGGACTAGCGGAGGCACAGATACGCAGTATTTT
CASSLAGTSGGTDTQYF
>TRBJ2-5|TRBD2|.|TRBV28
TGTGCCAGCAGTTTAGTAGCGGGAGTTACTGAGACCCAGTACTTC
CASSLVAGVTETQYF
>TRBJ1-1|.|.|TRBV5-6
TGTGCCAGCAATAGAGGCACTGAAGCTTTCTTT
CASNRGTEAFF
>TRBJ1-2|.|.|TRBV5-4
TGTGCCAGCAGCTTGAAAAGGGAGCAAATCTATGGCTACACCTTC
CASSLKREQIYGYTF
>TRBJ1-2|.|.|TRBV2
TGTGCCAGCAGTGAAGGACTCGGCTACACCTTC
CASSEGLGYTF